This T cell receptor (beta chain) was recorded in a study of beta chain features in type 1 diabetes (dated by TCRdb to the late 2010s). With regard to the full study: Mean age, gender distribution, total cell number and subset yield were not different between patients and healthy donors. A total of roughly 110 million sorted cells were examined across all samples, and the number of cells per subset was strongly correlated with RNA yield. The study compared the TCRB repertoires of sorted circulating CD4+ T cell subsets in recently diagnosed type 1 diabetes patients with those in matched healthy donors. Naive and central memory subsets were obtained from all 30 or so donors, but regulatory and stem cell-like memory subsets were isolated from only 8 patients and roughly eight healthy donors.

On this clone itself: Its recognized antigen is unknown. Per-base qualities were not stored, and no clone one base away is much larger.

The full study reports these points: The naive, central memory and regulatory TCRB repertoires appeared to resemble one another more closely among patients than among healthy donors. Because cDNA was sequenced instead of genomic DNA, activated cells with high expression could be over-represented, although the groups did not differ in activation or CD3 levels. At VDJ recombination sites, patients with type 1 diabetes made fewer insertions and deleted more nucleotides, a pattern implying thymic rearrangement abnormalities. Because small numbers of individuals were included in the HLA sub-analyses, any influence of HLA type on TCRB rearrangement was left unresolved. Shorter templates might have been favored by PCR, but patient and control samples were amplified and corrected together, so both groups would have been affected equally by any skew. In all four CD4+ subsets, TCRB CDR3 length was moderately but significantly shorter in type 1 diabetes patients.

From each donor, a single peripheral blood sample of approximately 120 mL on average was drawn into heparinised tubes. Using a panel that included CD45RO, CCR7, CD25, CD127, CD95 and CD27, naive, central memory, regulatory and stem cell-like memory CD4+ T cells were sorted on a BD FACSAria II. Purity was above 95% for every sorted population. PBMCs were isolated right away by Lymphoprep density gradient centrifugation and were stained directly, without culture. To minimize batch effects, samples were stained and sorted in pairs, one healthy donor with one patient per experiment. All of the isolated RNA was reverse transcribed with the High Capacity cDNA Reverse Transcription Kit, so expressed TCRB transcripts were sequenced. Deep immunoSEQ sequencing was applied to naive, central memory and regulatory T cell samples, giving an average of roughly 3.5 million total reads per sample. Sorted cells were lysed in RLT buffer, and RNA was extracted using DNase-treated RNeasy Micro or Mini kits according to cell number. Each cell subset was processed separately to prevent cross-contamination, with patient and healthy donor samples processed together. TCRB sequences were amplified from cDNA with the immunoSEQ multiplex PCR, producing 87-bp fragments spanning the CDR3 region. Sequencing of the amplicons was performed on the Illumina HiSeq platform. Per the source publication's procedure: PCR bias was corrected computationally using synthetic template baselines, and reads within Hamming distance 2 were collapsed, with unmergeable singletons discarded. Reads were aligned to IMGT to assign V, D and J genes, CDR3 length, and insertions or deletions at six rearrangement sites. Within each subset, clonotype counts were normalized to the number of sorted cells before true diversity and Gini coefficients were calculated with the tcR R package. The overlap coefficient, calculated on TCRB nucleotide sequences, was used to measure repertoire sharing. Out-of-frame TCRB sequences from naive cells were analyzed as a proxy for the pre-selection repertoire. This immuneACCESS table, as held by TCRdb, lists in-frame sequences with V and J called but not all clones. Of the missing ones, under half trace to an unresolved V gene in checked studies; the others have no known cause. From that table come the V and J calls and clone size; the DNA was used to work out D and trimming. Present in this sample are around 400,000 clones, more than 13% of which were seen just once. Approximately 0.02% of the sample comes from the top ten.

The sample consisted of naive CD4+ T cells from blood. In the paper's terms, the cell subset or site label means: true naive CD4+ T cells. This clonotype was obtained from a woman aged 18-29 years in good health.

At the DNA level, the sequence is TGTGCCACCAGCAGAGATCGAACGGGACAGCCGAACTATGGCTACACCTTC. Translated, it reads CATSRDRTGQPNYGYTF. The chain is assembled from TRBV15 and TRBJ1-2, with 7 central nucleotides matching TRBD1. Its CDR3 holds 17 amino acids, cysteine through phenylalanine. The DNA shown is the 51-base CDR3, in frame from base 1. The junction shows trimming of 0 bases on V and 2 bases on J, and the gene matches do not reach 9 bases of it. Reading the germline V gene (reference sequence) gives CDR1 LNHNV and CDR2 YYDKDF. With the portions outside the CDR3 filled from the reference TRBV15 and TRBJ1-2 genes, the complete variable region becomes DAMVIQNPRYQVTQFGKPVTLSCSQTLNHNVMYWYQQKSSQAPKLLFHYYDKDFNNEADTPDNFQSRRPNTSFCFLDIRSPGLGDTAMYLCATSRDRTGQPNYGYTFGSGTRLTVV.